This paragraph reports one T cell receptor beta chain. Antigen: not known. The use of a sample-barcoded 5' primer and a J-beta primer mix characterized a second PCR of about 6 to 11 cycles. A single record per CDR3 protein comes from TCRdb applying MiXCR to the 5' RACE reads. Of 790,000 or so distinct CDR3 sequences in the sample, roughly 46% were seen once. These data come from a study of blood T cells in healthy people across ages. General observations from the study: Both higher diversity and more naive CD4+ cells marked long-lived donors when set against aged donors. It was not possible, with unsorted PBMCs, to conclusively compare naive and antigen-experienced cells.

The CDR3 is made up of 14 amino acids. The germline CDR1 and CDR2 sequences are DFQATT and SNEGSKA (reference sequence). Between the trimmed V and J ends, which lost 2 bases and 9 bases, there was a span of 17 bases. The J gene is TRBJ2-1, the V gene TRBV20-1; possibly TRBD1 or TRBD2 for D (5 bases each). The specimen was blood. The sequence derives from a man of 80 years or more in good health. The CDR3 coding sequence is TGCAGTGCTAGACGGCTAGCTCTCCAGGGTGAGCAGTTCTTC. Translated, it gives CSARRLALQGEQFF.